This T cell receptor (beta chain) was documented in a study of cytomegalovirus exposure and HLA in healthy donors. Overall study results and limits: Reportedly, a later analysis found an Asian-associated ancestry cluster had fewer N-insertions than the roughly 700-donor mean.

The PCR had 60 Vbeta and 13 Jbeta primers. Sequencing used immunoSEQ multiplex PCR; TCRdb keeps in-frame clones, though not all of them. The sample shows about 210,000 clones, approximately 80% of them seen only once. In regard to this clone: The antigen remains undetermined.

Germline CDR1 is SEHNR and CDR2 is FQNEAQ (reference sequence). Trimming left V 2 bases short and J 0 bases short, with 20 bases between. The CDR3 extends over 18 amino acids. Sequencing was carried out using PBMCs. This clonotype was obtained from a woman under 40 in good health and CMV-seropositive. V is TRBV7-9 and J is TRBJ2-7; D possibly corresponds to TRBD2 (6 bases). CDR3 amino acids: CASSLRGLTARSSYEQYF. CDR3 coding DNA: TGTGCCAGCAGCTTACGGGGACTTACCGCCCGAAGCTCCTACGAGCAGTACTTC.